The 29 T cell receptor beta chains given below trace back to one sample, sequenced in a study of human T cells and chemical hapten exposure. As to time point: patch test 2, 6 weeks after DPC sensitization. This sample's treatment: therapeutic diphenylcyclopropenone sensitization with weekly scalp DPC. TCRdb reprocessed the RACE reads with MiXCR, giving one entry per CDR3 protein. This table has about 140,000 distinct CDR3 sequences, over 9.5% appearing once. This specimen consisted of whole blood, obtained in connection with sensitization to the hapten diphenylcyclopropenone (DPC). These receptors were obtained from a woman aged 45-65 years with alopecia areata. Some clones in this sample may be carry-over from other donors' samples.

CDR3 sequence reads: CASSLTQGGAYKGQPQHF. CDR3 coding DNA: TGCGCCAGCAGTTTAACGCAGGGTGGGGCATACAAGGGACAGCCCCAGCATTTT. V gene TRBV10-2 combines with J gene TRBJ1-5; TRBD1 is a possible D gene (5 bases). Trimming shortened V by 5 bases and J by 7 bases, and 27 bases separated the two germline ends. CDR1 is WSHSY and CDR2 is SAAADI in the germline V gene. The CDR3 is 18 amino acids.

This clonotype is judged medium-sized. The chain recombines TRBV12-3 or TRBV12-4 with TRBJ2-3; the match to TRBD2 covers 15 bases. The CDR3 is made up of 15 amino acids. The V gene end was trimmed by 4 bases and the J gene end by 7 bases; junction bases not matched to a gene: 3. The CDR3 sequence: CASSSGTSGRHTQYF. The CDR3, as DNA: TGTGCCAGCAGTTCCGGGACTAGCGGGAGGCATACGCAGTATTTT.

This clonotype has only a few counts. The gene calls are TRBV7-2 and TRBJ2-5; 8 bases are shared with TRBD2. This CDR3 has 15 residues. The trim removed 3 bases at V and 5 bases at J, leaving 8 bases unmatched. Germline CDR1 reads SGHTA; CDR2 reads FQGNSA. The CDR3 DNA reads TGTGCCAGCAGCTTCCCGGGAGGGCCGGGGGAGACCCAGTACTTC. It is translated as CASSFPGGPGETQYF.

Here the CDR3 reads CASSQDNVRGDEQFF. The CDR3 nucleotides read TGCGCCAGCAGCCAAGATAATGTGCGAGGGGATGAGCAGTTCTTC. The chain couples TRBV4-3 to TRBJ2-1; D assignment may be TRBD1 or TRBD2 (5 bases each). The V end was cut by 0 bases, the J end by 8 bases, with 14 bases between. The CDR3 is 15 amino acids. Germline V gene sequence: CDR1 LGHNA, CDR2 YSLEER.

The chain joins TRBV9 to TRBJ2-7; 8 nucleotides match TRBD2. The V gene end was trimmed by 3 bases and the J gene end by 3 bases; junction bases not matched to a gene: 5. Germline loops: CDR1 SGDLS, CDR2 YYNGEE. The CDR3 sequence is 14 residues long. The CDR3 DNA is TGTGCCAGCAGCGCAAAAGCGGGAGTCTACGAGCAGTACTTC. The encoded protein is CASSAKAGVYEQYF.

This clonotype showed up many times. CDR3 in amino acids: CASSLAGGDTQYF. In nucleotides, the CDR3 is TGTGCCAGCAGCTTAGCGGGAGGAGATACGCAGTATTTT. The chain carries TRBV11-2 and TRBJ2-3; 7 bases line up with TRBD2. V lost 1 base, J lost 5 bases, and 0 bases stayed unmatched. Germline V gene sequence: CDR1 SGHAT, CDR2 FQNNGV. The CDR3 runs to 13 residues.

There are many counts of this clonotype. The CDR3 loop reads CASIAMNTEAFF. In DNA, the CDR3 is TGTGCCAGCATCGCCATGAACACTGAAGCTTTCTTT. J is TRBJ1-1 and V is TRBV6-1; D unclear. This CDR3 contains 12 residues. Germline values: CDR1 MNHNS, CDR2 SASEGT. V was clipped by 7 bases and J by 0 bases, with 6 bases between them.

V usage is TRBV7-2 and J usage is TRBJ2-1, with 8 bases matching TRBD2. J was trimmed by 7 bases and V by 3 bases; bases with no gene match: 8. Germline CDR1 SGHTA, CDR2 FQGNSA. CDR3 length: 15 amino acids. This CDR3 is CASSFGSGRGNEQFF. The CDR3 DNA reads as TGTGCCAGCAGCTTCGGGTCCGGGAGGGGGAATGAGCAGTTCTTC.

A few counts support this clonotype. V gene TRBV7-3 combines with J gene TRBJ1-1; 8 bases align to TRBD1. V dropped 0 bases and J dropped 4; count of bases not matched to a gene: 1. CDR1 and CDR2 (germline): SGHTA, FQGTGA. The CDR3 is made up of 14 amino acids. CDR3 residues: CASSLTTGATEAFF. The CDR3 coding sequence is TGTGCCAGCAGCTTAACGACAGGGGCCACTGAAGCTTTCTTT.

This chain joins TRBV20-1 and TRBJ2-5, with 8 bases lining up with TRBD2. With V trimmed by 3 bases and J by 5 bases, 5 bases remained unmatched. Per the germline V gene, CDR1 is DFQATT and CDR2 is SNEGSKA (reference sequence). CDR3 length: 13 amino acids. The CDR3 loop is CSASRASGETQYF. The CDR3 nucleotides read TGCAGTGCTAGTCGCGCTAGCGGGGAGACCCAGTACTTC.

This chain joins TRBV19 and TRBJ2-5, with D perhaps matching TRBD1 or TRBD2 (7 bases each). In germline, CDR1 is LNHDA, CDR2 SQIVND (reference sequence). This CDR3 contains 12 residues. The V and J ends lost 10 bases and 5 bases respectively, with 14 bases between them. CDR3 amino acids: CATRQGGETQYF. CDR3 DNA sequence: TGTGCCACCCGACAGGGAGGGGAGACCCAGTACTTC.

The V and J genes are TRBV6-5 and TRBJ1-4, with 10 positions matching TRBD1. The CDR3 is made up of 14 amino acids. The ends lost 5 bases at V and 7 bases at J; junction bases unmatched: 4. CDR1 is MNHEY and CDR2 is SVGAGI in the germline V gene. CDR3 bases: TGTGCCAGCAGTCCCCGGGACAGGGGTGAAAAACTGTTTTTT. Protein product: CASSPRDRGEKLFF.

The table lists this clonotype with many counts. The chain carries TRBV10-3 and TRBJ2-5; D gene uncertain. Per germline, CDR1 ENHRY and CDR2 SYGVKD. The CDR3 consists of 11 residues. V lost 2 bases, J lost 5 bases, and 3 bases lay in between. The CDR3 is CAISERETQYF. As DNA, the CDR3 is TGTGCCATCAGTGAGCGGGAGACCCAGTACTTC.

This chain links TRBV14 with TRBJ1-3; D is uncertain. Germline loops: CDR1 SGHDN, CDR2 FVKESK. The V end was cut by 3 bases, the J end by 8 bases, with 5 bases between. This CDR3 spans 11 amino acids. Here the CDR3 reads CASSHKDTIYF. The CDR3 DNA reads TGTGCCAGCAGCCATAAGGACACCATATATTTT.

This clonotype was seen only a few times. The V and J genes are TRBV12-3 or TRBV12-4 and TRBJ1-5; the match to TRBD1 covers 11 bases. V was clipped by 5 bases and J by 1 base; unmatched bases: 10. This CDR3 is 18 amino acids long. The CDR3 sequence is CASSTWTGGSRSNQPQHF. The CDR3 bases are TGTGCCAGCAGTACCTGGACAGGGGGCAGCAGGAGCAATCAGCCCCAGCATTTT.

V gene TRBV6-4 combines with J gene TRBJ2-1, with 10 bases lining up with TRBD2. CDR1 and CDR2 (germline): MRHNA, SNTAGT. The V segment lost 0 bases and the J segment 5 bases; nucleotides outside the gene matches: 4. The CDR3 loop spans 16 amino acids. Written as DNA, the CDR3 is TGTGCCAGCAGTGACTCTTGGACTAGCGGAAACAATGAGCAGTTCTTC. It encodes CASSDSWTSGNNEQFF.

This clonotype was seen at least ten times. This CDR3 reads CASSLGGGYNEQFF. The CDR3 coding sequence is TGTGCCAGCAGCCTGGGCGGGGGTTACAATGAGCAGTTCTTC. V gene TRBV7-8 combines with J gene TRBJ2-1; 7 bases match TRBD2. The CDR3 is 14 amino acids. Trimming cost V 5 bases and J 4 bases; bases outside gene matches: 5. The germline gives CDR1 SGHVS, CDR2 FQNEAQ.

This clonotype was seen a few times. V usage is TRBV7-8 and J usage is TRBJ2-7, with D perhaps matching TRBD1 (6 bases). Trimming shortened V by 0 bases and J by 0 bases, and 12 bases separated the two germline ends. This CDR3 comprises 16 residues. Germline-derived CDR1 and CDR2 are SGHVS and FQNEAQ. The CDR3 DNA reads TGTGCCAGCAGCTTAGCGCTATGGACAGTCTCCTACGAGCAGTACTTC. Translation gives CASSLALWTVSYEQYF.

The chain combines TRBV29-1 with TRBJ2-1; 16 bases are a match to TRBD2. This CDR3 region has 17 residues. Germline V gene data show CDR1 as SQVTM and CDR2 as ANQGSEA. V was pared by 4 bases and J by 9 bases, with 12 bases of the junction left unmatched. CDR3 bases: TGCAGCGTTGTAGGGACTAGCGGGAGGGCCCCGGTTGGTGAGCAGTTCTTC. Its protein product is CSVVGTSGRAPVGEQFF.

This clonotype was counted only a few times. The chain employs TRBV2 and TRBJ2-3; 7 bases fit TRBD2. This CDR3 comprises 15 residues. V shed 7 bases and J 0 bases; nucleotides not matched to a gene: 7. From germline, CDR1 is SNHLY and CDR2 FYNNEI. DNA for the CDR3: TGTGCCAGCACAGAAGGCGGGGGTAGCACAGATACGCAGTATTTT. It yields the protein CASTEGGGSTDTQYF.

Only a few counts were recorded for this clonotype. V usage is TRBV28 and J usage is TRBJ1-3; 7 nucleotides match TRBD1. The CDR3 runs 16 residues. Losses at the gene ends were 6 bases for V and 4 bases for J; bases not matched to a gene: 12. Germline V CDR1 and CDR2: MDHEN, SYDVKM. The CDR3 DNA reads TGTGCCAGCAGCCAATTAGGGGGCGCGGGCGGAAACACCATATATTTT. Its translation: CASSQLGGAGGNTIYF.

V and J are TRBV6-4 and TRBJ2-1; D may be TRBD1 or TRBD2 (5 bases each). The germline V gene encodes CDR1 MRHNA and CDR2 SNTAGT. There are 14 residues in the CDR3. V was shortened by 0 bases and J by 6 bases, with 9 bases between the two germline ends. The CDR3 nucleotides read TGTGCCAGCAGTGACTCGAGGGGCTCCAATGAGCAGTTCTTC. Protein: CASSDSRGSNEQFF.

A few counts support this clonotype. The rearrangement links TRBV3-1 to TRBJ2-7; the D gene is possibly TRBD2 (6 bases). The germline V gene encodes CDR1 LGHDT and CDR2 YNNKEL (reference sequence). CDR3 length equals 16 residues. Trimming removed 2 bases from V and 0 bases from J, with 14 bases in between. In nucleotides, the CDR3 is TGTGCCAGCAGCCAAAACCCGGTAGCGGTCTCCTACGAGCAGTACTTC. Protein: CASSQNPVAVSYEQYF.

At least ten counts were recorded for this clonotype. The chain links TRBV5-1 to TRBJ1-1; D might be TRBD1 (5 bases). This CDR3 comprises 15 residues. V shed 5 bases and J shed 0 bases, with 14 bases lying between them. Germline CDR1 and CDR2: SGHRS and YFSETQ. The CDR3 region is CASSREGVLNTEAFF. CDR3 DNA: TGCGCCAGCAGTAGAGAAGGGGTTCTGAACACTGAAGCTTTCTTT.

The rearrangement links TRBV7-9 to TRBJ2-7; 7 nucleotides line up with TRBD2. The CDR3 is 14 residues long. J gave up 2 bases and V 5 bases, and 6 bases lay outside the gene matches. Germline assignment: CDR1 SEHNR and CDR2 FQNEAQ (reference sequence). The CDR3 bases are TGTGCCAGCAGCCCTCGACTAGCCGCCTACGAGCAGTACTTC. The encoded protein is CASSPRLAAYEQYF.

This sequence joins TRBV25-1 and TRBJ2-3; D uncertain. V lost 2 bases and J 4 bases, leaving 7 bases between the germline ends. CDR1 is MGHDK and CDR2 is SYGVNS in the germline V gene. The length of the CDR3 is 13 residues. The DNA for the CDR3 is TGTGCCAGCAGTGAAGAGTGGGCAGATACGCAGTATTTT. Protein: CASSEEWADTQYF. Looking up the rest from reference TRBV25-1 and TRBJ2-3 gives the full variable domain: EADIYQTPRYLVIGTGKKITLECSQTMGHDKMYWYQQDPGMELHLIHYSYGVNSTEKGDLSSESTVSRIRTEHFPLTLESARPSHTSQYLCASSEEWADTQYFGPGTRLTVL.

The chain links TRBV5-1 to TRBJ2-7; D remains unclear. In germline, CDR1 is SGHRS, CDR2 YFSETQ. V lost 1 base, J lost 1 base, and 9 bases lay in between. CDR3 length: 14 residues. The CDR3 here is CASSLTVTSYEQYF. Written as DNA, the CDR3 is TGCGCCAGCAGCTTGACAGTTACATCCTACGAGCAGTACTTC.

This clonotype was seen only a few times. V is TRBV5-5 and J is TRBJ2-5; D unclear. The CDR3 spans 12 residues. Germline V gene sequence: CDR1 SGHKS, CDR2 YYEKEE (reference sequence). The germline V and J ends were trimmed by 4 bases and 5 bases, with 9 bases remaining between them. CDR3 in amino acids: CASSHQTETQYF. CDR3 coding DNA: TGTGCCAGCAGCCACCAAACGGAGACCCAGTACTTC.

This clonotype was seen a few times. The chain employs TRBV12-3 or TRBV12-4 and TRBJ2-5; 8 nucleotides line up with TRBD2. This CDR3 region has 15 residues. The V segment lost 3 bases and the J segment 4 bases; nucleotides outside the gene matches: 7. CDR3 loop: CASSLVTGGTETQYF. DNA of the CDR3: TGTGCCAGCAGTTTGGTGACGGGAGGGACAGAGACCCAGTACTTC.